This TCR beta chain emerged from a study of CD4 and CD8 cells across lung adenocarcinoma regions. The patients had localized lung adenocarcinoma, a non-small cell subtype. TCRdb used MiXCR to reprocess the PCR reads, holding one entry per CDR3 protein. Here the sample spans roughly 20,000 distinct CDR3 sequences, roughly half being singletons. The sequence was collected from a female donor with lung adenocarcinoma. The CD4 and CD8 labels of this study may be unreliable. The sample taken for sequencing was CD8+ T cells from the center of a lung tumor.

CDR3 in amino acids: CASSGLAVSTDTQYF. The CDR3 nucleotides are TGTGCCAGCAGCGGACTAGCGGTGAGCACAGATACGCAGTATTTT. V is TRBV6-1 and J is TRBJ2-3; TRBD2 aligns across 10 bases. Germline V gene sequence: CDR1 MNHNS, CDR2 SASEGT. The CDR3 is made up of 15 amino acids. V was clipped by 6 bases and J by 0 bases; unmatched bases: 3.